This T cell receptor beta chain was recovered during a study of TIL therapy for anti-PD-1-resistant metastatic lung cancer. The libraries were made with immunoSEQ v3. Assay: immunoSEQ multiplex PCR; the TCRdb copy retains only in-frame clones and omits some. The sample holds fewer than 30,000 clones, 63% seen once. Stated time point: pre-treatment sample, taken before nivolumab and TIL therapy. Tumor tissue came from excised metastases, mostly pleural nodules or supraclavicular lymph nodes. The TCR originated in a woman between 30 and 80 years old with non-small cell lung cancer. Sequencing used tumor tissue, obtained at baseline.

CDR3: CASSRGLAGPYEQFF. Written as DNA, the CDR3 is TGTGCCAGCAGCAGAGGCTTAGCGGGACCCTATGAGCAGTTCTTC. The chain is built from TRBV11-2 and TRBJ2-1, with TRBD2 matching over 8 bases. CDR1 is SGHAT, CDR2 FQNNGV, per germline. V lost 5 bases, J lost 8 bases, and 11 bases stayed unmatched. The CDR3 loop spans 15 amino acids. Full variable domain (outside the CDR3, taken from reference TRBV11-2 and TRBJ2-1): EAGVAQSPRYKIIEKRQSVAFWCNPISGHATLYWYQQILGQGPKLLIQFQNNGVVDDSQLPKDRFSAERLKGVDSTLKIQPAKLEDSAVYLCASSRGLAGPYEQFFGPGTRLTVL.